These T cell receptor beta chains were read from a single sample in a study of blood T cells in healthy people across ages. TCRdb used MiXCR to reprocess the 5' RACE reads, holding one entry per CDR3 protein. The table has 650,000 to 800,000 distinct CDR3 sequences, under 45% seen once; the top ten hold around 21%. Sample: blood. The receptors come from a man aged 55 to 70 in good health. CDR3s include the opening cysteine and the closing phenylalanine or tryptophan. A D gene is named only where the DNA matches it firmly. The listing skips clone size in some rows; elsewhere it reads once, few, many or a size class.

DNA | CDR3 | J | D | V | size
TGTGCCAACTCACAGGGGGCAAAAGATACGCAGTATTTT | CANSQGAKDTQYF | TRBJ2-3 | TRBD1 | TRBV13 | -
TGCAGTGCTTCAGGAGGGGACCAGCCCCAGCATTTT | CSASGGDQPQHF | TRBJ1-5 | - | TRBV20-1 | -
TGCGCCAGCAACCGGAACAGCGAACAGTTTTATGGCTACACCTTC | CASNRNSEQFYGYTF | TRBJ1-2 | - | TRBV4-1 | -
TGTGCCAGCAGTTCTACCTCTGGAAACACCATATATTTT | CASSSTSGNTIYF | TRBJ1-3 | - | TRBV12-3/TRBV12-4 | -
TGTGCCACCAGCAGGACCGGGACTAGCGGGGGGACCTCCTACAATGAGCAGTTCTTC | CATSRTGTSGGTSYNEQFF | TRBJ2-1 | TRBD2 | TRBV15 | once
TGTGCCCTAGGAGGGGGCGCAAGGGAGACCCAGTACTTC | CALGGGARETQYF | TRBJ2-5 | - | TRBV7-9 | -
TGTGCCAGCAGCCAAGAGAGGGGTTGGGAGACCCAGTACTTC | CASSQERGWETQYF | TRBJ2-5 | - | TRBV4-2 | -
TGCGCCAGCAGCCAAGTTTCCGGGGCTGAGCAGTACTTC | CASSQVSGAEQYF | TRBJ2-7 | - | TRBV4-3 | many
TGTGCCAGCAGCCCCGACAGTTTCAGAGAGACCCAGTACTTC | CASSPDSFRETQYF | TRBJ2-5 | - | TRBV7-6 | -
TGTGCCAGCTCAAACTACAGGGGGTCGACTAATGAAAAACTGTTTTTT | CASSNYRGSTNEKLFF | TRBJ1-4 | TRBD1 | TRBV18 | -
TGCGCCAGCAGTCGGACAGGGGTGGGATACGAGCAGTACTTC | CASSRTGVGYEQYF | TRBJ2-7 | TRBD1 | TRBV4-1 | -
TGCAGTGCCCAAGACTACATTTTACAAGAGACCCAGTACTTC | CSAQDYILQETQYF | TRBJ2-5 | - | TRBV20-1 | few
TGCGCCAGCAGCCAAGAAGGGGTCGGCTACAATGAGCAGTACTTC | CASSQEGVGYNEQYF | TRBJ2-7 | - | TRBV4-3 | once
TGTGCCAGCAGCTTACTGCAGGATCGTAGAAAGGACTACGAGCAGTACTTC | CASSLLQDRRKDYEQYF | TRBJ2-7 | - | TRBV7-2 | few
TGCAGCGCCAGGGGCCATCTTCCCTACGAGCAGTACTTC | CSARGHLPYEQYF | TRBJ2-7 | - | TRBV29-1 | few
TGTGCCAGCAGTAACAGGGGGTACTCCTACGAGCAGTACTTC | CASSNRGYSYEQYF | TRBJ2-7 | TRBD1 | TRBV25-1 | -
TGCAGTGCTAGGGCTAGCACTGAAGCTTTCTTT | CSARASTEAFF | TRBJ1-1 | - | TRBV20-1 | -
TGTGCCAGCAGCCTAGTCCGGGGGCACACTGAAGCTTTCTTT | CASSLVRGHTEAFF | TRBJ1-1 | - | TRBV14 | few
TGTGCCAGCAGACAACATCTCCAAGAGACCCAGTACTTC | CASRQHLQETQYF | TRBJ2-5 | - | TRBV12-3/TRBV12-4 | -
TGTGCCAGCAGCTGGGGTGGAGGGAATAATTCACCCCTCCACTTT | CASSWGGGNNSPLHF | TRBJ1-6 | - | TRBV5-6 | -
TGTGCCAGCAGTCCCTTTACGGGAGGCTACGAGCAGTACTTC | CASSPFTGGYEQYF | TRBJ2-7 | TRBD2 | TRBV27 | -
TGCGCCAGCAGTGAGTCTGGAGAGACCCAGTACTTC | CASSESGETQYF | TRBJ2-5 | - | TRBV10-2 | many
TGCGCCAGCAGCTTTACCGGTTCCGCCTCCTCTGGGGCCAACGTCCTGACTTTC | CASSFTGSASSGANVLTF | TRBJ2-6 | - | TRBV5-1 | -
TGTGCCAGCAGGCCCATAAGGAGTTACAATGAGCAGTTCTTC | CASRPIRSYNEQFF | TRBJ2-1 | - | TRBV11-2 | -
TGCGCCAGCAGCCAAGCCGGGGTAACTACTTCTGGGGTCAACGTCCTGACTTTC | CASSQAGVTTSGVNVLTF | TRBJ2-6 | - | TRBV4-3 | -
TGTGCCAGCAGTTTTCGACTGGGTTGGGAGCAGTACTTC | CASSFRLGWEQYF | TRBJ2-7 | - | TRBV6-2/TRBV6-3 | few
TGTGCCAGCAGCGGCTCGGACAGAGCCTCACCTATACTGTTTTTT | CASSGSDRASPILFF | TRBJ1-4 | - | TRBV7-9 | -
TGTGCCAGCAGCCCCGGGGCCCTGATCTACGAGCAGTACTTC | CASSPGALIYEQYF | TRBJ2-7 | - | TRBV6-5 | many
TGCAGTGCTAGAGGTGAGGCCCGCGATTACAATGAGCAGTTCTTC | CSARGEARDYNEQFF | TRBJ2-1 | - | TRBV20-1 | few
TGTGCCAGCAGTTACTCCACAGGGCTAACCTACGAGCAGTACTTC | CASSYSTGLTYEQYF | TRBJ2-7 | - | TRBV6-5 | -
TGTGCCAGCAGCCTACCCGACGGATTCAATGAGCAGTTCTTC | CASSLPDGFNEQFF | TRBJ2-1 | - | TRBV7-8 | -
TGTGCCAGCAGCCATGAAGGAGGGGAGTTGTACAATGAGCAGTTCTTC | CASSHEGGELYNEQFF | TRBJ2-1 | - | TRBV4-2 | -
TGTGCCAGCAGCTTAATGGGTCTCAATTCACCCCTCCACTTT | CASSLMGLNSPLHF | TRBJ1-6 | - | TRBV7-9 | few
TGCAGCGTTGTTACCGGGACAGGGATCTACGAGCAGTACTTC | CSVVTGTGIYEQYF | TRBJ2-7 | TRBD1 | TRBV29-1 | many
TGTGCCAGCAGCCAGAGAGGGGCGTTCTACAATGAGCAGTTCTTC | CASSQRGAFYNEQFF | TRBJ2-1 | - | TRBV3-1 | few
TGTGCCAGCAGTTACGGGGACCTCAATCGGCCCCAGCATTTT | CASSYGDLNRPQHF | TRBJ1-5 | - | TRBV6-2/TRBV6-3 | -
TGCAGCGTTGAAGATTTAAGCTCCTGCAATGAGCAGTTCTTC | CSVEDLSSCNEQFF | TRBJ2-1 | - | TRBV29-1 | -
TGTGCCAGCAGTGTACACTTGTCGAACACCGGGGAGCTGTTTTTT | CASSVHLSNTGELFF | TRBJ2-2 | - | TRBV2 | -
TGTGCCAGCAGAAGGGACAGGGGAGGCAATCAGCCCCAGCATTTT | CASRRDRGGNQPQHF | TRBJ1-5 | TRBD1 | TRBV6-5 | few
TGCGCCAGCAGCTTGGCGGGGGACAGCGTGGGGCAGCAGTACTTC | CASSLAGDSVGQQYF | TRBJ2-7 | - | TRBV5-1 | -
TGCAGTGCTAGAGGATTGGAGGCAGACACCTACAATGAGCAGTTCTTC | CSARGLEADTYNEQFF | TRBJ2-1 | - | TRBV20-1 | -
TGTGCCAGCAGTTACTCGGGGACTCCATGGGATACGCAGTATTTT | CASSYSGTPWDTQYF | TRBJ2-3 | - | TRBV6-5 | -
TGTGCCACCAGTGATTTGAGGTTCGGGAAGAGGGGAGGCTACGAGCAGTACTTC | CATSDLRFGKRGGYEQYF | TRBJ2-7 | - | TRBV24-1 | -
TGTGCCAGCAGTCCGATAGGGGGGGCCGGCACAGATACGCAGTATTTT | CASSPIGGAGTDTQYF | TRBJ2-3 | - | TRBV12-3/TRBV12-4 | -
TGTGCCAGCAACTTAGCAGGGACTAGCGGGGGTGACAATACGCAGTATTTT | CASNLAGTSGGDNTQYF | TRBJ2-3 | TRBD2 | TRBV7-2 | -
TGCAGCGTTGGTCCCCAGGGAGGTGTGAACACTGAAGCTTTCTTT | CSVGPQGGVNTEAFF | TRBJ1-1 | - | TRBV29-1 | -